One and the same sample provided the 31 T cell receptor beta chains below, sequenced in a study of post-analysis software for immune sequencing data. Study-level results: When patients were compared with controls, a handful of TRBV segments were more frequent, TRBV5-6, TRBV5-1 and TRBV20-1 among them.

These TCRs' antigens remain unknown. Sequencing libraries made from TCR beta cDNA carried unique molecular identifiers. TCRdb itself ran the PCR reads through MiXCR, one entry per CDR3 protein. The data hold 800,000 to 950,000 distinct CDR3 sequences, with roughly 50% observed a single time. Input material: blood. The receptor set was obtained from a girl aged 10 to 17 with multiple sclerosis.

The chain combines TRBV5-1 with TRBJ2-4; TRBD1 matches 8 bases. The CDR3 contains 18 residues. Germline V gives CDR1 SGHRS, CDR2 YFSETQ. V dropped 1 base and J dropped 0; count of bases not matched to a gene: 9. Here the CDR3 reads CASSLLVGQGLAKNIQYF. As DNA, the CDR3 is TGCGCCAGCAGCTTGCTTGTCGGACAGGGCCTAGCCAAAAACATTCAGTACTTC.

Comments on this clonotype: At one of its ends the junction is not consistent with the germline gene, which may arise from a read error. V usage is TRBV7-9 and J usage is TRBJ2-3; 15 bases are a match to TRBD2. In germline, CDR1 is SEHNR, CDR2 FQNEAQ (reference sequence). This CDR3 spans 15 amino acids. The CDR3 DNA is TGTGCCGGCAGCTCCGGGACTAGCGGGAGGGATACGCAGTATTTT. This gives the protein CAGSSGTSGRDTQYF.

The chain joins TRBV6-5 to TRBJ2-7; TRBD2 matches 9 bases. Looked up from germline, CDR1 is MNHEY and CDR2 is SVGAGI. The CDR3 spans 15 residues. J was trimmed by 4 bases and V by 2 bases; bases with no gene match: 6. This CDR3 is CASSYAAGGLYEQYF. CDR3 DNA: TGTGCCAGCAGTTACGCGGCGGGGGGGCTGTACGAGCAGTACTTC.

This clonotype was found a few times. The CDR3 sequence: CSAPGRGAYGYTF. Here the CDR3 DNA reads TGCAGTGCCCCCGGAAGGGGGGCCTATGGCTACACCTTC. The genes are TRBV20-1 and TRBJ1-2; maybe TRBD1 (6 bases). This CDR3 has 13 residues. V was cut by 6 bases and J by 4 bases, with 15 bases left in between. Germline CDR1 and CDR2: DFQATT and SNEGSKA (reference sequence).

The CDR3 DNA follows: TGCAGCGTTCCCGTCGGAGACAGGTTCCGCACAGATACGCAGTATTTT. It specifies CSVPVGDRFRTDTQYF. The chain uses TRBV29-1 and TRBJ2-3; the D gene is possibly TRBD1 (6 bases). Trimming shortened V by 5 bases and J by 1 base, and 19 bases separated the two germline ends. The CDR3 runs to 16 residues. Germline V gene sequence: CDR1 SQVTM, CDR2 ANQGSEA.

The V gene is TRBV14, the J gene TRBJ2-4; D may be TRBD1 (6 bases). The CDR3 spans 15 residues. Germline V gene lookup returns CDR1 SGHDN and CDR2 FVKESK. The V and J ends lost 5 bases and 8 bases respectively, with 19 bases between them. CDR3 region: CASSLRGNRLDIQYF. As DNA, the CDR3 is TGTGCCAGCAGCTTAAGGGGGAACCGGCTAGACATTCAGTACTTC. The full variable domain, its missing parts supplied by reference TRBV14 and TRBJ2-4, is EAGVTQFPSHSVIEKGQTVTLRCDPISGHDNLYWYRRVMGKEIKFLLHFVKESKQDESGMPNNRFLAERTGGTYSTLKVQPAELEDSGVYFCASSLRGNRLDIQYFGAGTRLSVL.

V usage is TRBV6-1 and J usage is TRBJ2-3; 8 bases are shared with TRBD2. Losses at the gene ends were 6 bases for V and 0 bases for J; bases not matched to a gene: 11. The CDR3 contains 17 residues. Germline V gives CDR1 MNHNS, CDR2 SASEGT. DNA of the CDR3: TGTGCCAGCAGGGGGCCGGCGGGAGGTGCTAGCACAGATACGCAGTATTTT. Protein: CASRGPAGGASTDTQYF.

This chain connects TRBV10-3 to TRBJ2-7, with TRBD2 matching 8 bases. The end of the DNA fits TRBJ2-5 better, so the J call may be wrong. Germline V lookup: CDR1 ENHRY, CDR2 SYGVKD. This CDR3 region has 13 residues. CDR3 nucleotides: TGTGCCACGGATACGGGGGGGCAAGAGACCCAGTACTTC. This translates into CATDTGGQETQYF.

This clonotype was picked up a small number of times. J is TRBJ2-1 and V is TRBV20-1, with D possibly TRBD2 on 5 matching bases. Germline V gene lookup returns CDR1 DFQATT and CDR2 SNEGSKA (reference sequence). V was clipped by 0 bases and J by 0 bases, with 12 bases between them. This CDR3 comprises 16 residues. CDR3 in amino acids: CSARDPQRTSYNEQFF. CDR3 nucleotides: TGCAGTGCTAGAGATCCTCAGCGGACCTCCTACAATGAGCAGTTCTTC.

The chain employs TRBV6-5 and TRBJ2-1; tentative D call: TRBD2 (5 bases). Looked up from germline, CDR1 is MNHEY and CDR2 is SVGAGI. Trimming removed 0 bases at V and 9 bases at J, with 12 bases between. The CDR3 consists of 14 residues. The CDR3 is CASSYSEGLVEQFF. DNA for the CDR3: TGTGCCAGCAGTTACTCAGAGGGCTTAGTTGAGCAGTTCTTC.

This chain connects TRBV20-1 to TRBJ2-7, with 7 positions matching TRBD1. CDR1 and CDR2 from the germline V gene are DFQATT and SNEGSKA (reference sequence). This CDR3 spans 14 amino acids. Unmatched junction bases numbered 4, after V lost 2 bases and J lost 0 bases. DNA of the CDR3: TGCAGTGCTAGAAGGGACAGTTCCTCCTACGAGCAGTACTTC. Protein product: CSARRDSSSYEQYF.

This clonotype was seen a few times. The chain links TRBV29-1 to TRBJ2-1, with D unclear. Trimming left V 6 bases short and J 7 bases short, with 13 bases between. Germline CDR1 SQVTM, CDR2 ANQGSEA. The length of the CDR3 is 12 residues. CDR3 protein: CSVNKGGNEQFF. The CDR3 nucleotides are TGCAGCGTGAATAAGGGTGGTAATGAGCAGTTCTTC.

The rearrangement links TRBV6-6 to TRBJ1-2; 7 bases are a match to TRBD1. CDR1 and CDR2 (germline): MNHNY, SVGAGI (reference sequence). The CDR3 extends over 15 amino acids. The J segment lost 3 bases and the V segment lost 1 base, leaving 5 bases of the junction unmatched. The CDR3 reads CASSYWAGGDYGYTF. In DNA form, the CDR3 reads TGTGCCAGCAGTTACTGGGCAGGGGGGGACTATGGCTACACCTTC.

This clonotype appeared many times. The chain links TRBV7-9 to TRBJ2-7; 7 bases fit TRBD2. The J segment lost 2 bases and the V segment lost 0 bases, leaving 4 bases of the junction unmatched. Germline loops: CDR1 SEHNR, CDR2 FQNEAQ (reference sequence). The CDR3 totals 15 residues. For the CDR3, the DNA is TGTGCCAGCAGCTTAGCCCGGGAGGCCCCCTACGAGCAGTACTTC. Protein product: CASSLAREAPYEQYF.

V gene TRBV20-1 combines with J gene TRBJ2-3; a weak D match, TRBD2 (6 bases). Germline CDR1 and CDR2: DFQATT and SNEGSKA (reference sequence). This CDR3 region has 13 residues. As DNA, the CDR3 is TGCAGCGCGGGACGCCAAACGTCAGATACGCAGTATTTT. This encodes CSAGRQTSDTQYF.

This sequence joins TRBV7-9 and TRBJ1-1; TRBD1 aligns across 12 bases. CDR1 SEHNR and CDR2 FQNEAQ come from the germline V gene (reference sequence). CDR3 length: 18 residues. The V segment lost 6 bases and the J segment 4 bases; nucleotides outside the gene matches: 15. The CDR3 sequence: CASSSPGQGAKLLTEAFF. CDR3 nucleotides: TGTGCCAGCAGTTCACCGGGACAGGGGGCCAAGCTGCTCACTGAAGCTTTCTTT.

The CDR3 loop is CSVTPEGASSYNEQFF. The CDR3 bases are TGCAGCGTAACCCCTGAGGGGGCGAGCTCCTACAATGAGCAGTTCTTC. The rearrangement joins TRBV29-1 to TRBJ2-1; 7 positions match TRBD1. This CDR3 is 16 amino acids long. The V segment lost 6 bases and the J segment 0 bases; nucleotides outside the gene matches: 11. Germline V gives CDR1 SQVTM, CDR2 ANQGSEA.

This clonotype was picked up a small number of times. The rearrangement uses TRBV5-1 and TRBJ2-4; perhaps TRBD1 as D (6 bases). CDR3 size: 13 residues. Germline CDR1 reads SGHRS; CDR2 reads YFSETQ. V dropped 4 bases and J dropped 3 bases, with 8 bases sitting between them. CDR3 sequence: CASSVDSKNIQYF. The CDR3 DNA reads as TGCGCCAGCAGCGTGGACAGCAAAAACATTCAGTACTTC.

This chain uses TRBV20-1 with TRBJ2-7, with TRBD1 identical over 9 bases. The V segment lost 0 bases and the J segment 2 bases; nucleotides outside the gene matches: 8. CDR3 length: 16 residues. Germline assignment: CDR1 DFQATT and CDR2 SNEGSKA (reference sequence). The CDR3: CSARDRGTGRAYEQYF. The CDR3 nucleotides read TGCAGTGCTAGAGATCGGGGGACAGGGCGAGCCTACGAGCAGTACTTC.

The genes are TRBV6-5 and TRBJ1-2; 7 bases map to TRBD1. The CDR3 contains 14 residues. The junction had 11 bases not matched to a gene; V was cut back by 7 bases and J by 6 bases. Germline V CDR1 and CDR2: MNHEY, SVGAGI. CDR3 protein: CASTERGGADGYTF. CDR3 bases: TGTGCCAGCACGGAGAGAGGGGGCGCGGATGGCTACACCTTC.

This clonotype has just a few counts. The rearrangement joins TRBV5-1 to TRBJ2-7; tentatively, D is TRBD1 or TRBD2 (5 bases each). The CDR3 loop spans 15 amino acids. Germline values: CDR1 SGHRS, CDR2 YFSETQ. V lost 4 bases, J lost 5 bases, and 19 bases lay in between. For the CDR3, the DNA is TGCGCCAGCAGCCCTCTAGCCAGGGCAGAGAACGAGCAGTACTTC. Its translation is CASSPLARAENEQYF.

This clonotype was detected only a few times. CDR3 nucleotides: TGTGCCAGCTCACCACAGGGGGCCGACCCCTTCTATGGCTACACCTTC. Protein: CASSPQGADPFYGYTF. This rearrangement joins TRBV18 to TRBJ1-2; 7 bases are shared with TRBD1. Germline trimming cut 1 base from V and 4 bases from J; bases unmatched to any gene: 9. In germline, CDR1 is KGHSH, CDR2 LQKENI. The CDR3 is 16 amino acids.

The chain has TRBV5-1 and TRBJ2-5; TRBD1 aligns across 8 bases. The end of the DNA fits TRBJ2-7 better, so the J call may be wrong. The CDR3 is 16 residues long. In germline, CDR1 is SGHRS, CDR2 YFSETQ. CDR3 bases: TGCGCCAGCAGCGGAGGGACAGGTGGGGGCTCCTACGAGCAGTACTTC. Its protein product is CASSGGTGGGSYEQYF.

V is TRBV29-1 and J is TRBJ1-1; D gene unclear. The germline gives CDR1 SQVTM, CDR2 ANQGSEA. The CDR3 runs 15 residues. V lost 1 base and J lost 2, with 14 bases in between. The CDR3 protein is CSVEGSDRLNTEAFF. The CDR3 nucleotides are TGCAGCGTTGAAGGATCCGACCGCCTAAACACTGAAGCTTTCTTT.

This chain uses TRBV10-3 with TRBJ2-3; the D is unclear. This CDR3 is built from 17 residues. In germline, CDR1 is ENHRY, CDR2 SYGVKD. Trimming took off 2 bases at V and 2 bases at J, with 17 bases between the two ends. CDR3 region: CAISEIPFGSSTDTQYF. The CDR3 DNA sequence: TGTGCCATCAGTGAGATTCCTTTCGGCTCCTCCACAGATACGCAGTATTTT.

The chain joins TRBV7-3 to TRBJ2-1, with D maybe TRBD1 (5 bases). CDR1 SGHTA and CDR2 FQGTGA come from the germline V gene. There are 14 residues in the CDR3. Trimming stripped 1 base from V and 5 bases from J, with 9 bases between. For the CDR3, the DNA is TGTGCCAGCAGCTTAATGGCGGACAACAATGAGCAGTTCTTC. Amino acid sequence: CASSLMADNNEQFF.

The CDR3 region is CSARKDRGGGYTF. As DNA, the CDR3 is TGCAGTGCTAGAAAAGACAGGGGAGGAGGCTACACCTTC. The genes are TRBV20-1 and TRBJ1-2, with 8 positions matching TRBD1. Trimming removed 2 bases from V and 8 bases from J; junction bases left unmatched: 7. The CDR3 runs to 13 residues. Germline values: CDR1 DFQATT, CDR2 SNEGSKA (reference sequence).

J is TRBJ2-1 and V is TRBV20-1; a weak D match, TRBD2 (5 bases). CDR1 is DFQATT, CDR2 SNEGSKA, per germline (reference sequence). This CDR3 has 17 amino acids. Trimming stripped 3 bases from V and 1 base from J, with 19 bases between. As DNA, the CDR3 is TGCAGTGCTAGTTTCAGCGGTGCTTCCGCATCCTACAATGAGCAGTTCTTC. Protein sequence: CSASFSGASASYNEQFF.

This rearrangement joins TRBV19 to TRBJ2-1; D might be TRBD1 (6 bases). Trimming pared 3 bases from V and 7 bases from J, leaving 10 bases between. Germline CDR1 reads LNHDA; CDR2 reads SQIVND (reference sequence). The CDR3 spans 13 residues. The CDR3 bases are TGTGCCAGTAGTATCCCCAGGGGTAATGAGCAGTTCTTC. Translation gives CASSIPRGNEQFF.

This clonotype was observed a handful of times. The CDR3 loop reads CASSLTRTEQYF. The DNA of the CDR3 is TGTGCCAGCAGTTTAACTCGTACCGAGCAGTACTTC. The chain links TRBV12-3 or TRBV12-4 to TRBJ2-7; D call uncertain. The CDR3 runs to 12 residues. Deletions cut 2 bases from V and 6 bases from J, with 8 bases between.

The chain recombines TRBV4-1 with TRBJ2-4, with a weak D call TRBD2 (6 bases). The J call may be wrong; the DNA end is better matched by TRBJ2-7. Germline CDR1 and CDR2: MGHRA and YSYEKL. There are 16 residues in the CDR3. The CDR3 loop is CASSQDVDGSFNEQYF. The DNA of the CDR3 is TGCGCCAGCAGCCAAGACGTCGACGGGAGTTTCAACGAGCAGTACTTC.